What follows is one TCR beta chain and its context. This sample was included in a study of OX40 agonist ivuxolimab in advanced cancers. Produced via immunoSEQ multiplex PCR; TCRdb's table is partial and in-frame only. The table shows roughly 100,000 clones, with approximately 95% occurring only once. The origin of this receptor is an adult with an advanced solid tumor such as melanoma, head and neck, liver or kidney cancer. The material was CD4+ or CD8+ T cells sorted from blood, obtained in a trial of the OX40 agonist ivuxolimab.

CDR3 in amino acids: CASSPSLGGAGETQYF. CDR3 coding DNA: TGTGCCAGCAGCCCCAGCTTAGGGGGGGCCGGGGAGACCCAGTACTTC. The rearrangement joins TRBV7-2 to TRBJ2-5; TRBD2 might be the D (7 bases). Deletions cut 5 bases from V and 5 bases from J, with 21 bases between. The germline CDR1 and CDR2 sequences are SGHTA and FQGNSA. The CDR3 runs 16 residues. The variable domain in full, completed from reference TRBV7-2 and TRBJ2-5, reads GAGVSQSPSNKVTEKGKDVELRCDPISGHTALYWYRQSLGQGLEFLIYFQGNSAPDKSGLPSDRFSAERTGGSVSTLTIQRTQQEDSAVYLCASSPSLGGAGETQYFGPGTRLLVL.